This T cell receptor (beta chain) stems from a study of cytomegalovirus exposure and HLA in healthy donors. Broader study findings: Researchers reported that a few CMV-associated chains were confirmed in vitro as CMV antigen-specific. Reports showed the classifier diagnosing cytomegalovirus status with high specificity and sensitivity.

Measured with immunoSEQ multiplex PCR; TCRdb has only the in-frame clones, and not every one. This sample yields about 220,000 clones, of which over 80% are seen a single time; 11% to 15% belongs to the top ten. As for this clone: The antigen remains undetermined.

The donors were members of the approximately 120-subject validation cohort (separate from the approximately 670-subject first cohort). CDR1 ENHRY and CDR2 SYGVKD come from the germline V gene. This CDR3 comprises 15 residues. V was pared by 2 bases and J by 1 base, with 8 bases between. The chain employs TRBV10-3 and TRBJ1-4; D unclear. The sample taken for sequencing was PBMCs. This TCR came from a woman in her 30s in good health and CMV-seropositive. The CDR3 DNA reads as TGTGCCATCAGTGAGGCGCGGCAAACTAATGAAAAACTGTTTTTT. Translating it yields CAISEARQTNEKLFF.